The entry below describes one TCR beta chain. Antigen: not known. Regions amplified from RNA transcripts were the TCR beta CDR3 regions. First-round RT-PCR with HTBI primers amplified the TCR CDR3 region. Each CDR3 protein is one row after TCRdb ran MiXCR on the multiplex PCR reads. The repertoire holds 450,000 to 700,000 distinct CDR3 sequences, 46% seen once, with 15% to 20% in the top ten. These data come from a study of T cells in Graves' hyperthyroidism and ophthalmopathy. Study findings and constraints: The model predicted ophthalmopathy a median approximately 6 months before onset. Clonotypes that were expanded in thyroid above 0.001 mostly appeared in blood too.

The diagnostic basis comprised clinical symptoms, serum thyroxine and TRAb, thyroid ultrasound and orbital computed tomography. The germline V gene has CDR1 SGHTA and CDR2 FQGTGA. V shed 7 bases and J 2 bases; nucleotides not matched to a gene: 8. The CDR3 loop spans 14 amino acids. The source is an adult woman with Graves' disease, either hyperthyroidism or ophthalmopathy (not recorded which). The chain couples TRBV7-3 to TRBJ2-7; 7 bases map to TRBD1. Input material: peripheral blood or thyroid tissue (not recorded which). The CDR3 DNA sequence: TGTGCCAGCAACCCCCGGACAGGCACCTACGAGCAGTACTTC. Translation gives CASNPRTGTYEQYF.